What follows are 27 T cell receptor beta chains derived from one specimen sequenced in a study of T-cell reconstitution after alpha-beta-depleted transplantation in children. Preparing the TCRbeta library involved the use of unique molecular identifiers. MiXCR was run by TCRdb on the PCR reads, yielding one entry per CDR3 protein. The sample has 200,000 to 300,000 distinct CDR3 sequences, more than 10% seen once. The sequencing here drew on PBMCs from the stem cell graft donor, taken from the stem cell graft. These receptors originate from a human donor who donated a stem cell graft to a child with acute lymphoblastic leukemia.

This clonotype was found a few times. V and J are TRBV7-2 and TRBJ1-2; 7 bases are shared with TRBD1. The CDR3 spans 13 residues. Germline CDR1 and CDR2: SGHTA and FQGNSA. Trimming at V came to 0 bases and at J to 7 bases, leaving 2 bases not matched to a gene. The CDR3 sequence is CASSLAQGGGYTF. CDR3 sequence (DNA): TGTGCCAGCAGCTTAGCGCAGGGGGGTGGCTACACCTTC.

This clonotype has a count of ten or more. The chain is built from TRBV24-1 and TRBJ2-3; D might be TRBD1 (5 bases). Between the trimmed V and J ends, which lost 3 bases and 0 bases, there was a span of 12 bases. The CDR3 is 16 residues long. Germline V CDR1 and CDR2: KGHDR, SFDVKD. CDR3 in amino acids: CATSDPDSASTDTQYF. Written as DNA, the CDR3 is TGTGCCACCAGTGATCCCGACAGTGCTAGCACAGATACGCAGTATTTT.

Ten or more counts support this clonotype. The chain has TRBV6-6 and TRBJ1-6; no clear D. V shed 0 bases and J shed 10 bases, with 7 bases lying between them. The CDR3 is made up of 13 amino acids. The germline V gene encodes CDR1 MNHNY and CDR2 SVGAGI (reference sequence). The CDR3 spells CASSYSGESPLHF. The CDR3 DNA is TGTGCCAGCAGTTACTCAGGAGAGTCACCCCTCCACTTT.

This clonotype was counted at least ten times. This chain links TRBV10-3 with TRBJ1-2; weak D call: TRBD1 (5 bases). V was pared by 3 bases and J by 3 bases, with 14 bases between. Germline CDR1 is ENHRY and CDR2 is SYGVKD. The CDR3 has 15 residues. The chain's CDR3 is CAISDGTSLDYGYTF. The DNA of the CDR3 is TGTGCCATCAGTGACGGGACCTCTCTGGACTATGGCTACACCTTC.

This chain joins TRBV4-3 and TRBJ2-7, with 7 bases identical to TRBD2. The V gene end was trimmed by 2 bases and the J gene end by 2 bases; junction bases not matched to a gene: 6. The germline V gene has CDR1 LGHNA and CDR2 YSLEER. The CDR3 covers 15 residues. In nucleotides, the CDR3 is TGCGCCAGCAGCCAATCAAGCGGGGCCACCTACGAGCAGTACTTC. Its translation is CASSQSSGATYEQYF.

This clonotype was seen repeatedly, ten times or more. V gene TRBV3-1 combines with J gene TRBJ1-4; tentative D call: TRBD1 (5 bases). This CDR3 region has 18 residues. Germline V gene sequence: CDR1 LGHDT, CDR2 YNNKEL (reference sequence). Trimming took 1 base from V and 8 from J, leaving 23 bases between them. CDR3 sequence: CASSQAIQGLGRLEKLFF. Written as DNA, the CDR3 is TGTGCCAGCAGCCAAGCAATTCAGGGACTGGGACGGCTCGAAAAACTGTTTTTT.

Many counts were recorded for this clonotype. The chain uses TRBV9 and TRBJ2-1; 9 bases match TRBD2. The CDR3 is made up of 15 amino acids. Trimming cost V 0 bases and J 6 bases; bases outside gene matches: 4. In germline, CDR1 is SGDLS, CDR2 YYNGEE. CDR3 protein: CASSVGGGGANEQFF. CDR3 DNA sequence: TGTGCCAGCAGCGTAGGGGGCGGGGGGGCCAATGAGCAGTTCTTC.

Of note for this clonotype: This could be a read error, since a much larger clone is one nucleotide away. This likely comes from a read error, as the CDR3 has no conserved phenylalanine or tryptophan at its end. The chain joins TRBV20-1 to TRBJ2-1, with TRBD2 matching over 8 bases. Unmatched junction bases numbered 5, after V lost 0 bases and J lost 1 base. Germline V lookup: CDR1 DFQATT, CDR2 SNEGSKA (reference sequence). There are 16 residues in the CDR3. The CDR3 DNA reads as TGCAGTGCTAGAGACCGAGCGGGAGATTCCTACAATGAGCAGTTCTTA. This encodes CSARDRAGDSYNEQFL.

This clonotype was counted many times. The gene calls are TRBV12-3 or TRBV12-4 and TRBJ2-4, with 9 nucleotides matching TRBD2. CDR3 length equals 16 residues. V gave up 5 bases and J gave up 3 bases; unmatched junction bases: 8. CDR3 coding DNA: TGTGCCAGCAGTACCTGGACTAGCGTCAGCAAAAACATTCAGTACTTC. Translation: CASSTWTSVSKNIQYF.

The V gene is TRBV19, the J gene TRBJ2-1; 9 positions match TRBD2. Germline assignment: CDR1 LNHDA and CDR2 SQIVND (reference sequence). The CDR3 has 17 residues. With 5 bases clipped from V and 4 bases from J, the junction kept 12 bases outside the gene matches. The CDR3 spells CASSPPTAGGRYNEQFF. In nucleotides, the CDR3 is TGTGCCAGTAGTCCGCCGACAGCGGGGGGAAGGTACAATGAGCAGTTCTTC.

This clonotype was detected a few times. The V gene is TRBV10-3, the J gene TRBJ1-2; 11 nucleotides line up with TRBD1. The length of the CDR3 is 16 residues. Germline loops: CDR1 ENHRY, CDR2 SYGVKD. After removal of 6 bases from V and 6 bases from J, the junction contained 12 bases not matched to a gene. For the CDR3, the DNA is TGTGCCATCAGGCCGGACAGGGGGCAAAGAACGGATGGCTACACCTTC. This gives the protein CAIRPDRGQRTDGYTF.

This clonotype was detected ten times or more. V usage is TRBV7-8 and J usage is TRBJ1-1; D may be TRBD1 (5 bases). With 1 base removed from V and 5 bases from J, the gap between germline ends came to 11 bases. Germline V gene data show CDR1 as SGHVS and CDR2 as FQNEAQ. There are 14 residues in the CDR3. The CDR3 DNA reads as TGTGCCAGCAGCTTAGTTCCTAAGGGGACTGAAGCTTTCTTT. Its protein is CASSLVPKGTEAFF.

Details on this clonotype: One junction end disagrees with the germline gene, perhaps due to a read error. J is TRBJ2-7 and V is TRBV7-7; tentatively, D is TRBD2 (5 bases). CDR1 and CDR2 (germline): SSHAT, FNYEAQ (reference sequence). This CDR3 is built from 13 residues. In DNA, the CDR3 is TGTGCTAGCAGCTTTGGACTCGGCTACGAGCAGTACTTC. Translated, it gives CASSFGLGYEQYF.

This clonotype was counted ten times or more. The chain is built from TRBV29-1 and TRBJ2-1; D is ambiguous. This CDR3 comprises 14 residues. V lost 4 bases and J 5 bases, leaving 15 bases between the germline ends. Germline V gene sequence: CDR1 SQVTM, CDR2 ANQGSEA. CDR3 DNA sequence: TGCAGCGTTGCTCCCGGCAGTGACCACAATGAGCAGTTCTTC. Translation gives CSVAPGSDHNEQFF.

At least ten counts were recorded for this clonotype. The CDR3 spells CASRGQAEQETQYF. Here the CDR3 DNA reads TGTGCCAGCAGAGGACAGGCCGAGCAAGAGACCCAGTACTTC. The rearrangement links TRBV6-1 to TRBJ2-5; 7 bases are shared with TRBD1. This CDR3 comprises 14 residues. Trimming took 6 bases from V and 2 from J; bases not matched to a gene: 6. In germline, CDR1 is MNHNS, CDR2 SASEGT.

This clonotype was observed at least ten times. The chain uses TRBV6-1 and TRBJ2-7; TRBD1 might be the D (6 bases). Trimming cost V 4 bases and J 3 bases, with 16 bases left between them. This CDR3 contains 15 residues. Germline V gene sequence: CDR1 MNHNS, CDR2 SASEGT. The CDR3, as DNA: TGTGCCAGCAGTGGAGGACAGACCACTTACTACGAGCAGTACTTC. Protein: CASSGGQTTYYEQYF.

Ten or more counts support this clonotype. The chain uses TRBV12-3 or TRBV12-4 and TRBJ2-3; TRBD1 aligns across 9 bases. V gave up 2 bases and J gave up 5 bases; unmatched junction bases: 2. The CDR3 is 14 amino acids. CDR3 residues: CASSLMGQGDTQYF. CDR3 in DNA: TGTGCCAGCAGTTTAATGGGACAGGGAGATACGCAGTATTTT.

This clonotype was detected many times. The chain carries TRBV20-1 and TRBJ1-2; no clear D. From germline, CDR1 is DFQATT and CDR2 SNEGSKA (reference sequence). The CDR3 loop spans 15 amino acids. Trimming took 5 bases from V and 4 from J, leaving 20 bases between them. The CDR3 DNA is TGCAGTGCTCATCGTTCGGGCAGACTTAGCTATGGCTACACCTTC. Protein product: CSAHRSGRLSYGYTF.

This clonotype appeared many times. The gene calls are TRBV10-3 and TRBJ1-5; 7 bases are shared with TRBD1. V was pared by 3 bases and J by 2 bases, with 4 bases of the junction left unmatched. CDR3 length: 15 residues. The germline V gene encodes CDR1 ENHRY and CDR2 SYGVKD. CDR3 amino acids: CAISEDRERNQPQHF. In DNA, the CDR3 is TGTGCCATCAGTGAAGACAGGGAGCGCAATCAGCCCCAGCATTTT.

This clonotype has a count of ten or more. The genes are TRBV4-3 and TRBJ2-3; D call uncertain. The length of the CDR3 is 14 residues. Germline V gives CDR1 LGHNA, CDR2 YSLEER. The V end lost 5 bases, the J end lost 0 bases, and 9 bases lay between the germline ends. The chain's CDR3 is CASSVGPSTDTQYF. The CDR3 nucleotides are TGCGCCAGCAGCGTAGGGCCCAGCACAGATACGCAGTATTTT.

This clonotype has a count of ten or more. CDR3 sequence: CASSNSGRIETQYF. CDR3 nucleotides: TGCGCCAGCAGTAATAGCGGGAGAATAGAGACCCAGTACTTC. The chain recombines TRBV5-1 with TRBJ2-5; TRBD2 agrees at 9 bases. With 5 bases clipped from V and 4 bases from J, the junction kept 6 bases outside the gene matches. CDR3 length: 14 amino acids. Germline V lookup: CDR1 SGHRS, CDR2 YFSETQ. Full variable domain (remainder filled in from reference TRBV5-1 and TRBJ2-5): KAGVTQTPRYLIKTRGQQVTLSCSPISGHRSVSWYQQTPGQGLQFLFEYFSETQRNKGNFPGRFSGRQFSNSRSEMNVSTLELGDSALYLCASSNSGRIETQYFGPGTRLLVL.

As concerns this clonotype: A read error is possible here, since a much larger clone lies one base away. This chain links TRBV7-9 with TRBJ2-7, with D maybe TRBD1 (6 bases). The CDR3 loop spans 14 amino acids. Germline V gene lookup returns CDR1 SEHNR and CDR2 FQNEAQ (reference sequence). The CDR3 DNA reads TGTGCCAGCAGTTTGGACAGCCTTTCCTACGGGCAGTACTTC. Its translation is CASSLDSLSYGQYF.

Ten or more counts support this clonotype. This chain's CDR3 is CASGLGGLDGYTF. The CDR3 DNA is TGTGCTAGTGGTTTAGGGGGCTTGGATGGCTACACCTTC. The chain uses TRBV12-5 and TRBJ1-2, with 7 bases matching TRBD1. Trimming at V came to 3 bases and at J to 6 bases, leaving 4 bases not matched to a gene. CDR3 length equals 13 residues. Germline values: CDR1 LGHNT, CDR2 FRNRAP.

At least ten counts were recorded for this clonotype. The rearrangement joins TRBV27 to TRBJ2-6; maybe TRBD1 (6 bases). The CDR3 runs 14 residues. Germline V CDR1 and CDR2: MNHEY, SMNVEV (reference sequence). V was cut by 2 bases and J by 11 bases, with 13 bases left in between. The CDR3 spells CASSLMTGRHVLTF. The CDR3, as DNA: TGTGCCAGCAGTTTAATGACAGGCAGACACGTCCTGACTTTC.

This clonotype was recorded at least ten times. The chain links TRBV6-2 or TRBV6-3 to TRBJ2-3; 12 bases align to TRBD2. The CDR3 runs to 15 residues. CDR1 MNHEY and CDR2 SVGEGT come from the germline V gene. V shed 10 bases, J shed 3 bases, and the junction held 8 bases outside the gene matches. The CDR3 loop reads CATRLAGVMTDTQYF. The CDR3 nucleotides are TGTGCCACCAGACTAGCGGGAGTAATGACAGATACGCAGTATTTT.

At least ten counts were recorded for this clonotype. This chain joins TRBV5-1 and TRBJ2-3; unclear D gene. The germline V gene encodes CDR1 SGHRS and CDR2 YFSETQ. The CDR3 totals 12 residues. Trimming cost V 3 bases and J 1 base, with 3 bases left between them. The CDR3 region has the DNA TGCGCCAGCAGCTGGGGCACAGATACGCAGTATTTT. Protein sequence: CASSWGTDTQYF.

This clonotype has a count of ten or more. The gene calls are TRBV7-9 and TRBJ2-3; D is undetermined. CDR3 length equals 13 residues. CDR1 and CDR2 (germline): SEHNR, FQNEAQ (reference sequence). The ends were cut back, 4 bases at V and 2 bases at J, with 7 bases in the middle. As DNA, the CDR3 is TGTGCCAGCAGCTCCCCTCTCACAGATACGCAGTATTTT. It yields the protein CASSSPLTDTQYF.